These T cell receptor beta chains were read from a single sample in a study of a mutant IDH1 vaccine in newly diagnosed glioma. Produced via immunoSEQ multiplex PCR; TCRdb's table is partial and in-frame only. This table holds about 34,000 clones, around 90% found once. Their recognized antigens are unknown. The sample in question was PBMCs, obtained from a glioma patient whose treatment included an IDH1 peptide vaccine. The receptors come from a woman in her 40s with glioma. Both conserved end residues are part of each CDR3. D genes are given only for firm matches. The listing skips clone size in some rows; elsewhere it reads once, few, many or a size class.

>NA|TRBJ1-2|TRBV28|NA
TGTGCCCTAGGGGGGACCCCTTATGGCTACACCTTC
CALGGTPYGYTF
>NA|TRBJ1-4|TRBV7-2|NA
TGTGCCAGCAGCCGGACACCGGCAGATGAAAAACTGTTTTTT
CASSRTPADEKLFF
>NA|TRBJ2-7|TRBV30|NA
TGTGCCTGGAGTGTCAGACAGCTATACGAGCAGTACTTC
CAWSVRQLYEQYF
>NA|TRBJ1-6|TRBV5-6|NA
TGTGCCAGCAGCTTGGTCGTGACGTCTTATACTGGCTATAATTCACCCCTCCACTTT
CASSLVVTSYTGYNSPLHF
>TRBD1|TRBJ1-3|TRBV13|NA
TGTGCCAGCAGCCCGGGGACAGGGACTGGAAACACCATATATTTT
CASSPGTGTGNTIYF
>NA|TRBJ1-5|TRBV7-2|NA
TGTGCCAGCAGCGGCTATGGGCCTCAGCCCCAGCATTTT
CASSGYGPQPQHF
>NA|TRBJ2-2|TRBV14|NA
TGTGCCAGCAGCCCACTTATCGAAGGTCCGAACACCGGGGAGCTGTTTTTT
CASSPLIEGPNTGELFF
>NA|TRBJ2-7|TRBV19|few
TGTGCCAGTAGTCCCTGGGGACCCATCTCCTACGAGCAGTACTTC
CASSPWGPISYEQYF
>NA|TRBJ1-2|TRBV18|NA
TGTGCCAGCTCCCCACTCCCCACAGGACAGACGTCCTCTAACTATGGCTACACCTTC
CASSPLPTGQTSSNYGYTF
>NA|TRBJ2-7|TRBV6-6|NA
TGTGCCAGCAGCTACACAGCCGAGCAGTACTTC
CASSYTAEQYF
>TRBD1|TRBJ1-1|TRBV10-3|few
TGTGCCATCAGTTCGACAGGGGGCGTCGGCACTGAAGCTTTCTTT
CAISSTGGVGTEAFF
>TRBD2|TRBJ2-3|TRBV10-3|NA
TGTGCCATCAGTGGACTAGCGGGGAGCACAGATACGCAGTATTTT
CAISGLAGSTDTQYF
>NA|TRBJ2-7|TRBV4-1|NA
TGCGCCAGCAGCCAAGGGGGATGGAACTCCTACGAGCAGTACTTC
CASSQGGWNSYEQYF
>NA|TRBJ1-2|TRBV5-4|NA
TGTGCCAGCAGCCCCCAACTGGGGGGCGTTTTTGGCTACACCTTC
CASSPQLGGVFGYTF
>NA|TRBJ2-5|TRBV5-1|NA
TGCGCCAGCAGCTTGAGGCGGGACTTGGGGACCCAGTACTTC
CASSLRRDLGTQYF
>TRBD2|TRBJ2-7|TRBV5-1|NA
TGCGCCAGCTCCCGGGCCGGGACTAGTGAATACGAGCAGTACTTC
CASSRAGTSEYEQYF
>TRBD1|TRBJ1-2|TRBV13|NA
TGTGCCAGCAGCCGACAGGGTACTATGGGCTACACCTTC
CASSRQGTMGYTF
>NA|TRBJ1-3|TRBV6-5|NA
TGTGCCAGCACGTCGGGACCGAGGGACACCATATATTTT
CASTSGPRDTIYF
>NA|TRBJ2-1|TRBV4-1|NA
TGCGCCAGCAGCCGAGAAAGTTCCTTTTACAATGAGCAGTTCTTC
CASSRESSFYNEQFF
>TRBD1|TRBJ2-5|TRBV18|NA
TGTGCCAGCTCCCCCAGGGGGCGAGGAGAGACCCAGTACTTC
CASSPRGRGETQYF
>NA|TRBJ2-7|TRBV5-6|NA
TGTGCCAGCAGCTTGAGGGGGGCCGTGGGCTACGAGCAGTACTTC
CASSLRGAVGYEQYF
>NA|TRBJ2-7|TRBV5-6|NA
TGTGCCAGCAGCTCCGGCAGAAGCCACTACGAGCAGTACTTC
CASSSGRSHYEQYF
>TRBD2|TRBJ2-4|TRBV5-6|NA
TGTGCCAGCAGCTCACGCATAGCGGGGGGTCAAAACATTCAGTACTTC
CASSSRIAGGQNIQYF
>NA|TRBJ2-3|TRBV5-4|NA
TGTGCCTCGGCGTCGGGCTCGGGGCCCACAGATACGCAGTATTTT
CASASGSGPTDTQYF
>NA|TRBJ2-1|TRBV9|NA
TGTGCCAGCGCGGGGTGGTCCTACAATGAGCAGTTCTTC
CASAGWSYNEQFF
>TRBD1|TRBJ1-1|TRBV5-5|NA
TGTGCCAGCGCCCTTGCGGGTCAGGGGGCTGGCCAAGCTTTCTTT
CASALAGQGAGQAFF
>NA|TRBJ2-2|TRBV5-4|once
TGTGCCAGCAGCCACACAGGGTTCAACACCGGGGAGCTGTTTTTT
CASSHTGFNTGELFF
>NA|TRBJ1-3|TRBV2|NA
TGTGCCAGCACAGACTACTCTGGAAACACCATATATTTT
CASTDYSGNTIYF
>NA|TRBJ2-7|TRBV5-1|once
TGCGCCAGCAGCTTCGGGGGCCGCTCCTACGAGCAGTACTTC
CASSFGGRSYEQYF
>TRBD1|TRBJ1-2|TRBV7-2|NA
TGTGCCAGCAGCGTCGGACAGGGCCTCTATGGCTACACCTTC
CASSVGQGLYGYTF
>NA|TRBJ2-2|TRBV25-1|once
TGTGCCAGCAGTGGACCCCGGTTGACCGGGGAGCTGTTTTTT
CASSGPRLTGELFF
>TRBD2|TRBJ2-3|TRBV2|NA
TGTGCCAGCGGGACTAGCGGGGGGGTGGCTGATACGCAGTATTTT
CASGTSGGVADTQYF
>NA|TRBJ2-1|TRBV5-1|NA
TGCGCCAGCAGCTTGGGCGTCAATGAGCAGTTCTTC
CASSLGVNEQFF
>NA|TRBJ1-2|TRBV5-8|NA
TGTGCCAGCAGCTTGACCGCCGCGGCTATGGGAAGGTTTGGCTACACCTTC
CASSLTAAAMGRFGYTF
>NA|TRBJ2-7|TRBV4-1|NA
TGCGCCAGCAGCTCACAGGGATTCCCCTACGAGCAGTACTTC
CASSSQGFPYEQYF
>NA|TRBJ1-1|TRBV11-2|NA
TGTGCCAGCAGCTCCGTCGCGGGCACTGAAGCTTTCTTT
CASSSVAGTEAFF
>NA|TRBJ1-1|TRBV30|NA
TGTGCCTGGGGACGGAACATGAACACTGAAGCTTTCTTT
CAWGRNMNTEAFF
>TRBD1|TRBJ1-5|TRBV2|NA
TGTGCCAGCAGTGACGCTCTTGGACAGGGGACTCAGCCCCAGCATTTT
CASSDALGQGTQPQHF
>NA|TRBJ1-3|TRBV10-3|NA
TGTGCCATCAGAGGGTCTGGAAACACCATATATTTT
CAIRGSGNTIYF
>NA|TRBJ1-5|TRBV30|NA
TGTGCCTGGAGTAGATCCAGCAATCAGCCCCAGCATTTT
CAWSRSSNQPQHF
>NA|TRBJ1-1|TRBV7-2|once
TGTGCCAGCCGACAGGACATGAAGGGCATGAACACTGAAGCTTTCTTT
CASRQDMKGMNTEAFF
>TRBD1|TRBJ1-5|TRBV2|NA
TGTGCCAGCAGTGAAGGGACAGGGGGCTTTCAGCCCCAGCATTTT
CASSEGTGGFQPQHF
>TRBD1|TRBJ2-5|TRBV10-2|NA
TGCGCCAGCAAAATGACAGGGACGGGCGAGACCCAGTACTTC
CASKMTGTGETQYF
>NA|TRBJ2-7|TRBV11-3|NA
TGTGCCAGCAGCCCTCGGGGGGCTTCCTACGAGCAGTACTTC
CASSPRGASYEQYF